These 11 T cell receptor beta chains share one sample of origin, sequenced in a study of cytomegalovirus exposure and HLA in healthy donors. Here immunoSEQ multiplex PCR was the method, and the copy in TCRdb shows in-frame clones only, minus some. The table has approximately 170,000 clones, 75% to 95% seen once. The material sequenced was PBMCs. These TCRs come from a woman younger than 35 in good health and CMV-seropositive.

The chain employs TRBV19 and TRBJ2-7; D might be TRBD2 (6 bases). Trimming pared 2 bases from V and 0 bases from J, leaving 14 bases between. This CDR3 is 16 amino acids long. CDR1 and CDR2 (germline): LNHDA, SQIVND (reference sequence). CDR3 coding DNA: TGTGCCAGTAGTATAACCGGGACTGGGAGCTCCTACGAGCAGTACTTC. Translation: CASSITGTGSSYEQYF.

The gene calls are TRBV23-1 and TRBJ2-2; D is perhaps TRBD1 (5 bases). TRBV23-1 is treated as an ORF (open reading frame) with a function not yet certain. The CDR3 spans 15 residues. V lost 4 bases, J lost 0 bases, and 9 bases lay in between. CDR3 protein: CASSPDRANTGELFF. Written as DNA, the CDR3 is TGCGCCAGCAGTCCCGACAGAGCGAACACCGGGGAGCTGTTTTTT.

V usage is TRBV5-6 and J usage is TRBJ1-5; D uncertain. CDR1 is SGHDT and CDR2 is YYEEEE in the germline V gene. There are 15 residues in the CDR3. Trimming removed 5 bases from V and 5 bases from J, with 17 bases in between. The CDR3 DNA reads TGTGCCAGCAGTACTCGGGGAGACGGGGATCAGCCCCAGCATTTT. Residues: CASSTRGDGDQPQHF.

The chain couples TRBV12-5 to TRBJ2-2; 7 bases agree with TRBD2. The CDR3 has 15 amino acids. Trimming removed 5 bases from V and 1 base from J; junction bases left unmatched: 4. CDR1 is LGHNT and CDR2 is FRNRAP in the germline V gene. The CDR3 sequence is CASGPSGVNTGELFF. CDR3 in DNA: TGTGCTAGTGGTCCCAGCGGGGTGAACACCGGGGAGCTGTTTTTT.

CDR3 residues: CAVKSGSSYEQYF. The CDR3, as DNA: TGTGCCGTCAAGTCAGGATCTTCCTACGAGCAGTACTTC. This chain joins TRBV6-5 and TRBJ2-7; D gene uncertain. The CDR3 is made up of 13 amino acids. The V and J ends lost 11 bases and 1 base respectively, with 15 bases between them. Looked up from germline, CDR1 is MNHEY and CDR2 is SVGAGI.

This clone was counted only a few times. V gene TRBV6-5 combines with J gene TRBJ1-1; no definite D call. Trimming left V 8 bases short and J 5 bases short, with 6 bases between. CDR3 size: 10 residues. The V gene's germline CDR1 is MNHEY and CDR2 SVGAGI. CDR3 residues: CASGLTEAFF. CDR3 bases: TGTGCCAGCGGCTTAACTGAAGCTTTCTTT.

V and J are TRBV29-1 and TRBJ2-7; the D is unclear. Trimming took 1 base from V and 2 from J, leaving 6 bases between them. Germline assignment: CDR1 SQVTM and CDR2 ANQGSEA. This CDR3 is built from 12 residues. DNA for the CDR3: TGCAGCGTTGAAGGGGCCACCTACGAGCAGTACTTC. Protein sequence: CSVEGATYEQYF.

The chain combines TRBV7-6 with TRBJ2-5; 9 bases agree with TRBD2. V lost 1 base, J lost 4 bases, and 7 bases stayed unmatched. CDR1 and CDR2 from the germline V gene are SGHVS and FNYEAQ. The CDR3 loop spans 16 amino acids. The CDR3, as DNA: TGTGCCAGCAGCTTAGGGGGCGGGGGGGCCGCAGAGACCCAGTACTTC. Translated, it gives CASSLGGGGAAETQYF.

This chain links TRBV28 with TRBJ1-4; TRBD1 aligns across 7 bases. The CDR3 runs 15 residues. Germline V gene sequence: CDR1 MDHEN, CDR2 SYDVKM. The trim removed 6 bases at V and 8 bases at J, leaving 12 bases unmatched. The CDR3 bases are TGTGCCAGCAGCCAACAGGGGTTCGCTGAGGAAAAACTGTTTTTT. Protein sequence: CASSQQGFAEEKLFF.

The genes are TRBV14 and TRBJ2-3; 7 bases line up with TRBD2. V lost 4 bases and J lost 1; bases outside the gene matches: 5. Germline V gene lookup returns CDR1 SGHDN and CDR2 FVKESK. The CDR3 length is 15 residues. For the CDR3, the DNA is TGTGCCAGCAGCCGGGGGGGACGTGGCACAGATACGCAGTATTTT. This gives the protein CASSRGGRGTDTQYF.

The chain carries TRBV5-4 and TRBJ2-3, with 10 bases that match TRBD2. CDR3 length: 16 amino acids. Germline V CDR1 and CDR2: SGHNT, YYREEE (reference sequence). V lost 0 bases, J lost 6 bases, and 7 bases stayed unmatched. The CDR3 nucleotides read TGTGCCAGCAGCTTGGCCGGAGCGGGGGGGTCGGATACGCAGTATTTT. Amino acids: CASSLAGAGGSDTQYF.